The 9 T cell receptor beta chains below were found in one sample sequenced in a study of cytomegalovirus exposure and HLA in healthy donors. The assay was immunoSEQ multiplex PCR, and TCRdb's table has in-frame clones only and misses some. This table holds approximately 190,000 clones, roughly 84% found once. Sequenced input: PBMCs. These receptor sequences come from a woman aged 25 to 39 in good health and CMV-seropositive.

The chain is built from TRBV5-6 and TRBJ2-1, with TRBD2 matching over 7 bases. This CDR3 is 16 amino acids long. Germline lookup yields CDR1 SGHDT and CDR2 YYEEEE. V trimming: 0 bases; J trimming: 4 bases; junction bases outside the gene matches: 7. The CDR3 spells CASSLAASGIYNEQFF. The CDR3 DNA sequence: TGTGCCAGCAGCTTGGCCGCCAGCGGGATATACAATGAGCAGTTCTTC.

This chain connects TRBV15 to TRBJ2-3; unclear D gene. Germline loops: CDR1 LNHNV, CDR2 YYDKDF (reference sequence). The CDR3 length is 12 residues. The V gene lost 2 bases and the J gene lost 3 bases, with 3 bases spanning the gap. CDR3 residues: CATSRLTDTQYF. The CDR3 coding sequence is TGTGCCACCAGCAGACTAACAGATACGCAGTATTTT.

The chain is built from TRBV5-1 and TRBJ2-3; 9 bases match TRBD1. V dropped 1 base and J dropped 8; count of bases not matched to a gene: 14. Germline CDR1 is SGHRS and CDR2 is YFSETQ. The CDR3 spans 17 residues. CDR3 amino acids: CASSLSGTGTQLGTQYF. DNA of the CDR3: TGCGCCAGCAGCTTGTCTGGGACAGGGACACAGTTGGGTACGCAGTATTTT. The full variable domain, in which reference TRBV5-1 and TRBJ2-3 provide the parts outside the CDR3, is KAGVTQTPRYLIKTRGQQVTLSCSPISGHRSVSWYQQTPGQGLQFLFEYFSETQRNKGNFPGRFSGRQFSNSRSEMNVSTLELGDSALYLCASSLSGTGTQLGTQYFGPGTRLTVL.

This clone was detected only a few times. The chain carries TRBV4-2 and TRBJ1-5, with TRBD1 matching over 10 bases. Germline CDR1 reads LGHNA; CDR2 reads YNFKEQ. The CDR3 is 15 amino acids. V was pared by 4 bases and J by 4 bases, with 4 bases of the junction left unmatched. The CDR3: CASSPTGGENQPQHF. The CDR3 nucleotides read TGTGCCAGCAGCCCGACAGGGGGCGAAAATCAGCCCCAGCATTTT.

The chain is built from TRBV9 and TRBJ1-1, with TRBD1 matching 10 bases. Per the germline V gene, CDR1 is SGDLS and CDR2 is YYNGEE. The CDR3 is 17 amino acids. The V and J ends lost 0 bases and 5 bases, in that order; junction bases with no gene match: 10. DNA for the CDR3: TGTGCCAGCAGCGTAGCCCCTAGGGACAGGGGAGATACTGAAGCTTTCTTT. As protein: CASSVAPRDRGDTEAFF.

This sequence joins TRBV25-1 and TRBJ2-1; 8 nucleotides align to TRBD2. CDR3 size: 14 residues. Germline assignment: CDR1 MGHDK and CDR2 SYGVNS. V gave up 5 bases and J gave up 6 bases; unmatched junction bases: 6. This CDR3 is CASSPGLVGNEQFF. CDR3 sequence (DNA): TGTGCCAGCAGTCCGGGACTAGTAGGCAATGAGCAGTTCTTC. The variable domain in full, with the rest retrieved from reference TRBV25-1 and TRBJ2-1, is EADIYQTPRYLVIGTGKKITLECSQTMGHDKMYWYQQDPGMELHLIHYSYGVNSTEKGDLSSESTVSRIRTEHFPLTLESARPSHTSQYLCASSPGLVGNEQFFGPGTRLTVL.

In its sample, this clone was seen once. The V call is TRBV2, the J call TRBJ2-7; 9 bases are shared with TRBD1. The length of the CDR3 is 15 residues. Germline V CDR1 and CDR2: SNHLY, FYNNEI. V was pared by 2 bases and J by 4 bases, with 6 bases of the junction left unmatched. The CDR3 bases are TGTGCCAGCAGTGAACCCCGGACAGGGGTATACGAGCAGTACTTC. As protein: CASSEPRTGVYEQYF.

The rearrangement links TRBV19 to TRBJ1-5; possibly TRBD1 for D (5 bases). CDR3 length: 15 amino acids. Deletions cut 6 bases from V and 1 base from J, with 13 bases between. The germline CDR1 and CDR2 sequences are LNHDA and SQIVND (reference sequence). The CDR3 reads CASSYAGGSNQPQHF. The CDR3 region has the DNA TGTGCCAGTAGCTACGCGGGGGGGAGCAATCAGCCCCAGCATTTT.

The sample holds a few counts of this clone. V is TRBV2 and J is TRBJ1-2; 7 bases match TRBD1. CDR3 size: 16 residues. After removal of 5 bases from V and 7 bases from J, the junction contained 16 bases not matched to a gene. Looked up from germline, CDR1 is SNHLY and CDR2 is FYNNEI. The DNA for the CDR3 is TGTGCCAGCAGTACTGACAGGGCCACGACTCGAGGTGGCTACACCTTC. This encodes CASSTDRATTRGGYTF. Complete variable domain (other parts from reference TRBV2 and TRBJ1-2): EPEVTQTPSHQVTQMGQEVILRCVPISNHLYFYWYRQILGQKVEFLVSFYNNEISEKSEIFDDQFSVERPDGSNFTLKIRSTKLEDSAMYFCASSTDRATTRGGYTFGSGTRLTVV.